This T cell receptor beta chain came from a study of T cell responses to AZD1222 COVID-19 vaccine. Study-wide points: Close to half of spike-specific TCRs reportedly recognize unmutated variant regions. The donor group comprised mostly white British people and more females; the analysis possibly underestimated clonal diversity. Seropositive status at baseline applied to only five or six AZD1222 recipients.

Pooling was applied to second doses at about 4 or about 12 weeks. With regard to this clone: The target antigen is unknown.

Assay used: immunoSEQ multiplex PCR; TCRdb lists only in-frame clones, some missing. The table shows around 150,000 clones, with about nine tenths occurring only once. Germline V gene data show CDR1 as SGHTS and CDR2 as YDEGEE. The V end was cut by 0 bases, the J end by 4 bases, with 16 bases between. The CDR3 consists of 16 residues. The J gene is TRBJ1-2, the V gene TRBV5-8, with D possibly being TRBD1 (6 bases). The sequence came from an adult who received the AZD1222 COVID-19 vaccine. Source: peripheral blood, taken 28 days after the second AZD1222 dose. CDR3 sequence (DNA): TGTGCCAGCAGCTTGGAGGGGGGCAGGGCGAGCTATGGCTACACCTTC. It is translated as CASSLEGGRASYGYTF. Together with reference TRBV5-8 and TRBJ1-2, the CDR3 gives the full variable domain: EAGVTQSPTHLIKTRGQQATLRCSPISGHTSVYWYQQALGLGLQFLLWYDEGEERNRGNFPPRFSGRQFPNYSSELNVNALELEDSALYLCASSLEGGRASYGYTFGSGTRLTVV.